A single sample is the source of the 17 T cell receptor beta chains below, sequenced in a study of T cell repertoires in cytomegalovirus infection. TCRdb re-called the reads with MiXCR, one entry per CDR3 protein. This table has some 150,000 distinct CDR3 sequences, about a quarter appearing once. Sequencing was done on a sample of PBMCs. The receptors were sampled from a human donor in good health (CMV status not recorded). Some clones in this sample may be carry-over from other donors' samples.

The chain has TRBV30 and TRBJ1-5; no reliable D call. The germline V and J ends were trimmed by 0 bases and 0 bases, with 3 bases remaining between them. CDR3 length: 13 residues. Germline CDR1 and CDR2: GTSNPN and SVGIG (reference sequence). The CDR3 reads CAWSVGSNQPQHF. The CDR3 DNA is TGTGCCTGGAGTGTAGGTAGCAATCAGCCCCAGCATTTT.

This clonotype was seen only a few times. The chain uses TRBV7-8 and TRBJ2-7; the D gene could be TRBD1 or TRBD2 (5 bases each). Trimming took off 5 bases at V and 1 base at J, with 18 bases between the two ends. This CDR3 region has 16 residues. CDR1 and CDR2 (germline): SGHVS, FQNEAQ. The DNA for the CDR3 is TGTGCCAGCAGCGTCGGGACGGCGGTGCTATCCTACGAGCAGTACTTC. Its protein product is CASSVGTAVLSYEQYF.

V is TRBV5-6 and J is TRBJ2-2; 7 positions match TRBD1. Germline CDR1 reads SGHDT; CDR2 reads YYEEEE. The CDR3 is 14 residues long. V shed 4 bases, J shed 3 bases, and the junction held 3 bases outside the gene matches. CDR3 coding DNA: TGTGCCAGCAGCACAGGGGCGGACACCGGGGAGCTGTTTTTT. Protein product: CASSTGADTGELFF. The variable domain in full, with the rest retrieved from reference TRBV5-6 and TRBJ2-2, is DAGVTQSPTHLIKTRGQQVTLRCSPKSGHDTVSWYQQALGQGPQFIFQYYEEEERQRGNFPDRFSGHQFPNYSSELNVNALLLGDSALYLCASSTGADTGELFFGEGSRLTVL.

The CDR3 nucleotides are TGTGCCAGCAATCCCTTGGCGAAGGCCACAGATACGCAGTATTTT. Residues: CASNPLAKATDTQYF. This sequence joins TRBV6-2 or TRBV6-3 and TRBJ2-3; no definite D call. V gave up 7 bases and J gave up 2 bases, with 16 bases separating them. This CDR3 is 15 amino acids long. Germline CDR1 is MNHEY and CDR2 is SVGEGT.

This clonotype turned up a few times. This chain uses TRBV28 with TRBJ1-2; D is unclear. CDR3 length: 15 residues. The V end was cut by 1 base, the J end by 4 bases, with 13 bases between. Germline assignment: CDR1 MDHEN and CDR2 SYDVKM. Here the CDR3 reads CASSLSSAGSYGYTF. CDR3 coding DNA: TGTGCCAGCAGTTTATCATCGGCAGGAAGCTATGGCTACACCTTC.

The chain recombines TRBV29-1 with TRBJ2-1, with TRBD2 matching over 8 bases. The CDR3 runs to 15 residues. Germline V CDR1 and CDR2: SQVTM, ANQGSEA. V lost 5 bases and J lost 0; bases outside the gene matches: 6. CDR3 sequence (DNA): TGCAGCGTTTCCCCTAGCGGGCGCTCCTACAATGAGCAGTTCTTC. Amino acid sequence: CSVSPSGRSYNEQFF.

The V and J genes are TRBV7-9 and TRBJ1-3; D gene ambiguous. The germline V gene encodes CDR1 SEHNR and CDR2 FQNEAQ (reference sequence). The CDR3 covers 14 residues. The ends were cut back, 5 bases at V and 3 bases at J, with 11 bases in the middle. CDR3 nucleotide sequence: TGTGCCAGCAGCCCACGGACTGATGGAAACACCATATATTTT. Amino acids: CASSPRTDGNTIYF. Full variable domain (outside the CDR3, taken from reference TRBV7-9 and TRBJ1-3): DTGVSQNPRHKITKRGQNVTFRCDPISEHNRLYWYRQTLGQGPEFLTYFQNEAQLEKSRLLSDRFSAERPKGSFSTLEIQRTEQGDSAMYLCASSPRTDGNTIYFGEGSWLTVV.

The J gene is TRBJ2-3, the V gene TRBV9, with D unclear. The CDR3 is 12 residues long. V was clipped by 0 bases and J by 5 bases, with 4 bases between them. Per germline, CDR1 SGDLS and CDR2 YYNGEE. CDR3 DNA: TGTGCCAGCAGCGTAGCTGAAGATACGCAGTATTTT. As protein: CASSVAEDTQYF. The variable domain in full, with the rest retrieved from reference TRBV9 and TRBJ2-3, is DSGVTQTPKHLITATGQRVTLRCSPRSGDLSVYWYQQSLDQGLQFLIQYYNGEERAKGNILERFSAQQFPDLHSELNLSSLELGDSALYFCASSVAEDTQYFGPGTRLTVL.

This clonotype showed up just a few times. The V call is TRBV19, the J call TRBJ1-5; weak D call: TRBD1 (6 bases). CDR1 is LNHDA and CDR2 is SQIVND in the germline V gene (reference sequence). Trimming left V 5 bases short and J 0 bases short, with 11 bases between. The CDR3 is 15 residues long. The CDR3 nucleotides read TGTGCCAGTAGTCCCTACAGGGATAGCAATCAGCCCCAGCATTTT. Translated, it gives CASSPYRDSNQPQHF.

The rearrangement joins TRBV29-1 to TRBJ2-3, with D possibly TRBD2 on 6 matching bases. Germline V gives CDR1 SQVTM, CDR2 ANQGSEA. The ends were cut back, 4 bases at V and 0 bases at J, with 11 bases in the middle. The CDR3 runs to 14 residues. Here the CDR3 reads CSVVSGPSTDTQYF. CDR3 DNA sequence: TGCAGCGTTGTTAGCGGCCCTAGCACAGATACGCAGTATTTT.

The table lists this clonotype with a few counts. The chain couples TRBV6-1 to TRBJ2-3; 7 bases match TRBD1. V lost 4 bases, J lost 4 bases, and 5 bases stayed unmatched. Germline V CDR1 and CDR2: MNHNS, SASEGT. The CDR3 extends over 14 amino acids. The CDR3: CASSGGGNSDTQYF. The DNA of the CDR3 is TGTGCCAGCAGTGGAGGGGGCAATTCAGATACGCAGTATTTT.

The chain has TRBV20-1 and TRBJ2-5, with D unresolved. Germline loops: CDR1 DFQATT, CDR2 SNEGSKA (reference sequence). This CDR3 is 11 amino acids long. Between the trimmed V and J ends, which lost 3 bases and 4 bases, there was a span of 6 bases. CDR3 nucleotides: TGCAGTGCTAGTCTTCTAGAGACCCAGTACTTC. Translation: CSASLLETQYF.

The chain employs TRBV7-8 and TRBJ1-2; a possible D gene is TRBD1 (6 bases). Germline CDR1 SGHVS, CDR2 FQNEAQ. Trimming cost V 2 bases and J 7 bases, with 17 bases left between them. The CDR3 spans 15 residues. This CDR3 is CASSLNRAMGVGYTF. CDR3 DNA sequence: TGTGCCAGCAGCTTAAACAGGGCTATGGGGGTTGGCTACACCTTC.

The gene calls are TRBV28 and TRBJ2-7; TRBD1 might be the D (6 bases). Germline values: CDR1 MDHEN, CDR2 SYDVKM. The CDR3 consists of 15 residues. V lost 0 bases, J lost 0 bases, and 9 bases lay in between. CDR3 nucleotide sequence: TGTGCCAGCAGTTTATGGTCAGGGGACTCCTACGAGCAGTACTTC. This gives the protein CASSLWSGDSYEQYF.

This clonotype was detected only once. The gene calls are TRBV7-9 and TRBJ1-3; 7 bases are a match to TRBD1. CDR3 length equals 16 residues. CDR1 and CDR2 from the germline V gene are SEHNR and FQNEAQ (reference sequence). Trimming removed 2 bases from V and 0 bases from J; junction bases left unmatched: 4. For the CDR3, the DNA is TGTGCCAGCAGCTTATTGGGGACAGACTCTGGAAACACCATATATTTT. It encodes CASSLLGTDSGNTIYF.

V and J are TRBV20-1 and TRBJ2-3, with TRBD2 identical over 10 bases. The germline V gene encodes CDR1 DFQATT and CDR2 SNEGSKA (reference sequence). The CDR3 contains 16 residues. With V trimmed by 5 bases and J by 2 bases, 10 bases remained unmatched. The CDR3 sequence is CSASDLGTSVTDTQYF. For the CDR3, the DNA is TGCAGTGCTTCGGACCTCGGGACTAGCGTCACAGATACGCAGTATTTT.

This clonotype has at least ten counts. The chain joins TRBV7-6 to TRBJ1-4, with D tentatively TRBD1 (5 bases). Germline CDR1 is SGHVS and CDR2 is FNYEAQ. Trimming pared 5 bases from V and 10 bases from J, leaving 23 bases between. The length of the CDR3 is 16 residues. The CDR3 reads CASSDRLREAGGKLFF. In DNA form, the CDR3 reads TGTGCCAGCAGCGATCGTCTCCGGGAGGCGGGGGGAAAACTGTTTTTT.